These 2 T cell receptor beta chains were all obtained from the same sample, sequenced in a study of T cell responses to AZD1222 COVID-19 vaccine. Produced via immunoSEQ multiplex PCR; TCRdb's table is partial and in-frame only. Of tens of thousands of clones detected, 78% appear once; the ten largest clones hold about 4.6%. The material sequenced was peripheral blood, taken 28 days after the second AZD1222 dose. The source of these receptors is an adult who received the AZD1222 COVID-19 vaccine.

This clone was recorded once. The rearrangement links TRBV2 to TRBJ1-5, with a weak D call TRBD1 (6 bases). This CDR3 spans 17 amino acids. CDR1 is SNHLY, CDR2 FYNNEI, per germline. V was trimmed by 2 bases and J by 0 bases, leaving 14 bases between them. CDR3: CASSEWGQGPSNQPQHF. The DNA of the CDR3 is TGTGCCAGCAGTGAATGGGGGCAGGGGCCTAGCAATCAGCCCCAGCATTTT.

Points on this clone: The sample contains more than one DNA sequence encoding this CDR3. This chain joins TRBV30 and TRBJ1-5; TRBD1 is a possible D gene (5 bases). There are 13 residues in the CDR3. Germline CDR1 is GTSNPN and CDR2 is SVGIG (reference sequence). The V end lost 3 bases, the J end lost 0 bases, and 6 bases lay between the germline ends. CDR3 DNA sequence: TGTGCCTGGAGCAGGGATAGCAATCAGCCCCAGCATTTT. It translates to CAWSRDSNQPQHF.